The sequence of this T cell receptor (beta chain) was determined in a study of blood T cell repertoires in COVID-19. As for the study in general: Sample material is recorded as cDNA or gDNA derived from T cells, B-cell-depleted T cells, or PBMCs.

Recovered participants had two consecutive negative NP/OP PCR tests, healthcare professional clearance, or symptom resolution. Original data processing: Quantification of nucleated cells was approximated via reference gene primer amplification. The repertoire was sequenced with immunoSEQ multiplex PCR; TCRdb's copy has only in-frame clones and lacks some. D and trimming come from the DNA, and the V and J calls and clone size come from that table. This repertoire shows about 480,000 clones, around 89% found once; its top ten account for about 2%. Trimming left V 3 bases short and J 1 base short, with 13 bases between. The CDR3 runs 15 residues. Germline V gives CDR1 SGHRS, CDR2 YFSETQ.

What was sequenced was PBMCs or T cells enriched from blood (not recorded which). The sequence was obtained from a middle-aged woman who had recovered from COVID-19. The J gene is TRBJ1-1, the V gene TRBV5-1; a possible D gene is TRBD1 (6 bases). The CDR3 coding sequence is TGCGCCAGCAGCTGGCTACCGACAGGGAACACTGAAGCTTTCTTT. It specifies CASSWLPTGNTEAFF.